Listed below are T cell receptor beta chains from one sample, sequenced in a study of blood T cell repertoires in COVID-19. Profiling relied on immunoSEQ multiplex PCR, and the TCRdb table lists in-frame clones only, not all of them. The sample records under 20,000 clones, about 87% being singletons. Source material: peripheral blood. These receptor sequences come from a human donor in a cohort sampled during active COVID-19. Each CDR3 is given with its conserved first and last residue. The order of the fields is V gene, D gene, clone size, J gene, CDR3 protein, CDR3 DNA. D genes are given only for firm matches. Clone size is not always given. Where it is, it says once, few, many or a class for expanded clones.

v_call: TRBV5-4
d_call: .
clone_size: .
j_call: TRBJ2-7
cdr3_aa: CASSLSGTYEQYF
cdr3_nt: TGTGCCAGCAGCTTGTCAGGGACCTACGAGCAGTACTTC

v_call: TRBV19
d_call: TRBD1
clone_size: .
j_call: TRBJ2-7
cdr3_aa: CASSTGGGYEQYF
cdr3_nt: TGTGCCAGTAGTACAGGGGGCGGTTACGAGCAGTACTTC

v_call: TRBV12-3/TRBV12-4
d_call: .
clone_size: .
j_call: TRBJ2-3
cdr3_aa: CASQVEDTQYF
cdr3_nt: TGTGCCAGCCAGGTGGAAGATACGCAGTATTTT

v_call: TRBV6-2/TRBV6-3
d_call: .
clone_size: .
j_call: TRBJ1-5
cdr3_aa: CASSPRGSQPQHF
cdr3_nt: TGTGCCAGCAGCCCCCGAGGTAGTCAGCCCCAGCATTTT

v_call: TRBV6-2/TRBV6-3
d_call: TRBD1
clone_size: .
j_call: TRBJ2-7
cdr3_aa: CASSYSGTGGYEQYF
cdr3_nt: TGTGCCAGCAGTTACTCAGGGACAGGGGGCTACGAGCAGTACTTC

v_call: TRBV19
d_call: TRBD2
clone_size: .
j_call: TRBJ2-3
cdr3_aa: CASSIGTSSPPMDF
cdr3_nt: TGTGCCAGTAGTATTGGGACTAGCTCCCCGCCCATGGATTTT

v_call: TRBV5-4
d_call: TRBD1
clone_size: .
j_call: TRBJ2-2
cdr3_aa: CASSQGGTATTGELFF
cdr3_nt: TGTGCCAGCAGCCAGGGTGGGACAGCCACCACCGGGGAGCTGTTTTTT

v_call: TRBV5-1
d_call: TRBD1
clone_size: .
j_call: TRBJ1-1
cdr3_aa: CASSPLTGGITEAFF
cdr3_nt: TGCGCCAGCAGCCCGCTAACAGGGGGCATCACTGAAGCTTTCTTT

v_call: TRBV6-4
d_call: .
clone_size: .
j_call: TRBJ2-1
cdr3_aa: CASSDRWNEQFF
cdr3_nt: TGTGCCAGCAGTGACCGGTGGAATGAGCAGTTCTTC

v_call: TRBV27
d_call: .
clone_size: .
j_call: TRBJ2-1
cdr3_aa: CASSFRPYYNEQFF
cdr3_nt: TGTGCCAGCAGTTTCCGTCCTTACTACAATGAGCAGTTCTTC

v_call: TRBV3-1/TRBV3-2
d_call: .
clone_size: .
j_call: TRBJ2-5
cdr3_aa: CASSQEEGTAQETQYF
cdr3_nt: TGTGCCAGCAGCCAAGAGGAGGGGACGGCGCAAGAGACCCAGTACTTC

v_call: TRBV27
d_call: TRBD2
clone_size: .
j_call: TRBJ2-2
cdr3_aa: CASSWAQREVTGELFF
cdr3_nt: TGTGCCAGCAGCTGGGCACAGCGGGAGGTCACCGGGGAGCTGTTTTTT

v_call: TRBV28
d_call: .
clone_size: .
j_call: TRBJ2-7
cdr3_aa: CASSHGNYEQYF
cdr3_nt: TGTGCCAGCAGTCACGGGAACTACGAGCAGTACTTC

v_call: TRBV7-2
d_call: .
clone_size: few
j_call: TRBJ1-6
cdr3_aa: CASSFSESPLHF
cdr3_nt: TGTGCCAGCAGCTTTAGTGAATCACCCCTCCACTTT

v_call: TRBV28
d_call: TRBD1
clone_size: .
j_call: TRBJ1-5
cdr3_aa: CASSLASGGPYQPQHF
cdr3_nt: TGTGCCAGCAGTTTAGCGTCAGGGGGCCCCTATCAGCCCCAGCATTTT